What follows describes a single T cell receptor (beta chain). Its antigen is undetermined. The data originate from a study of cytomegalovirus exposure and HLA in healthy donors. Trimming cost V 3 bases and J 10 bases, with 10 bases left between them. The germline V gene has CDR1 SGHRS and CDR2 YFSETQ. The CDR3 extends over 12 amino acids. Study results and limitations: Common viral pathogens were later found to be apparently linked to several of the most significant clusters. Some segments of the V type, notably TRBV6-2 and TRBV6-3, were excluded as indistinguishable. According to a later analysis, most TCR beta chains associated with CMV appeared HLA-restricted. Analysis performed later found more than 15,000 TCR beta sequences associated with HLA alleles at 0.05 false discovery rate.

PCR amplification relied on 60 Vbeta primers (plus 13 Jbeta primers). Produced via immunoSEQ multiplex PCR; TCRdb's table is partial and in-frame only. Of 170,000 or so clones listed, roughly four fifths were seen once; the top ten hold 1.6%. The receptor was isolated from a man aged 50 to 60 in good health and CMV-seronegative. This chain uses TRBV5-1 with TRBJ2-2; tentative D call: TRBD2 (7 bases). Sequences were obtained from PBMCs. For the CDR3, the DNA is TGCGCCAGCAGCTCGGCGGGGGCGGAGCTGTTTTTT. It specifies CASSSAGAELFF.